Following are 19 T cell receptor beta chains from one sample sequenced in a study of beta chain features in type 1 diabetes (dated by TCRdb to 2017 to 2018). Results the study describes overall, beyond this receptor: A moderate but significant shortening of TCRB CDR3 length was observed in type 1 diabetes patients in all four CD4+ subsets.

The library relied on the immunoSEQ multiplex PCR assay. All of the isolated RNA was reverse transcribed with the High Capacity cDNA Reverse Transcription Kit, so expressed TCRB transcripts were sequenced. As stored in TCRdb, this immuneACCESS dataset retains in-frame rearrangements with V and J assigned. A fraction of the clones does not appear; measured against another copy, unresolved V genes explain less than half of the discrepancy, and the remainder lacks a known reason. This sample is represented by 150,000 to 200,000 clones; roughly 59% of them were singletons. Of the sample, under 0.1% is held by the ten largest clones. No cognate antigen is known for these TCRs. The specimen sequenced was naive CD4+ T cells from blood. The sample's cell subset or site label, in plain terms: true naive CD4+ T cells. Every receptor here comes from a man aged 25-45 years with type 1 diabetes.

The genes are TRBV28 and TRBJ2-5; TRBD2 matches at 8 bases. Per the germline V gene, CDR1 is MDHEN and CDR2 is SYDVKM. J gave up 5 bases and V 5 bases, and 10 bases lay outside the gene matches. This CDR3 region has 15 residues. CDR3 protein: CASSVAGPKEETQYF. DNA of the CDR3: TGTGCCAGCAGTGTAGCGGGGCCCAAGGAGGAGACCCAGTACTTC.

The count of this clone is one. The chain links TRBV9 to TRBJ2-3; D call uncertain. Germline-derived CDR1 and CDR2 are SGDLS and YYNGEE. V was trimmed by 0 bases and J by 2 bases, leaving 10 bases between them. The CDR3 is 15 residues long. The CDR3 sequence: CASSVGIQLTDTQYF. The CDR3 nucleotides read TGTGCCAGCAGCGTAGGAATCCAGCTCACAGATACGCAGTATTTT.

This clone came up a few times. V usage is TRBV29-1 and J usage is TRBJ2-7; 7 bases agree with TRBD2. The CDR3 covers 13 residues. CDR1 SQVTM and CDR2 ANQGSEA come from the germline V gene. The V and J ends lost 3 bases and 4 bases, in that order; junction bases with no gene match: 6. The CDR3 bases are TGCAGCGTTGAGGGCGGGGGTAGGTACGAGCAGTACTTC. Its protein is CSVEGGGRYEQYF.

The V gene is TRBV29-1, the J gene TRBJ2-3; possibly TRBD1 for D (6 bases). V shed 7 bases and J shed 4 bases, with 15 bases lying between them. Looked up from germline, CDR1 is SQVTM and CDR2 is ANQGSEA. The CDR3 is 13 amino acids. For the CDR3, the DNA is TGCAGCGCTGGGGGCAGGGACGCAGATACGCAGTATTTT. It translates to CSAGGRDADTQYF.

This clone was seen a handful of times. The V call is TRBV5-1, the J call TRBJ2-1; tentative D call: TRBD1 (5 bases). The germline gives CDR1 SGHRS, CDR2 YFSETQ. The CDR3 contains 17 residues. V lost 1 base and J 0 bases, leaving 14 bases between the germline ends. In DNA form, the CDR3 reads TGCGCCAGCAGCTTGTTAGGACAAAGTGGCTCCTACAATGAGCAGTTCTTC. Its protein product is CASSLLGQSGSYNEQFF. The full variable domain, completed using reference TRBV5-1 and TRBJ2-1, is KAGVTQTPRYLIKTRGQQVTLSCSPISGHRSVSWYQQTPGQGLQFLFEYFSETQRNKGNFPGRFSGRQFSNSRSEMNVSTLELGDSALYLCASSLLGQSGSYNEQFFGPGTRLTVL.

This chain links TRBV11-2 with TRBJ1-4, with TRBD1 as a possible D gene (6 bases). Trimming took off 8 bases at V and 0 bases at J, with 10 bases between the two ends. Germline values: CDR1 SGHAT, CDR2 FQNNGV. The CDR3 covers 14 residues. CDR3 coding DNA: TGTGCCAGCGGGCACAGGGCAACTAATGAAAAACTGTTTTTT. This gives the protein CASGHRATNEKLFF.

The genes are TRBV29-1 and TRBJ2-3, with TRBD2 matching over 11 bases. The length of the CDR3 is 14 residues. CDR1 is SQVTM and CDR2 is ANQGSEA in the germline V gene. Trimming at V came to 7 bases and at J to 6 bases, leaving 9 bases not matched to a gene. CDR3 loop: CSESTASGGDTQYF. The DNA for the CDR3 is TGCAGCGAATCAACCGCTAGCGGGGGGGATACGCAGTATTTT.

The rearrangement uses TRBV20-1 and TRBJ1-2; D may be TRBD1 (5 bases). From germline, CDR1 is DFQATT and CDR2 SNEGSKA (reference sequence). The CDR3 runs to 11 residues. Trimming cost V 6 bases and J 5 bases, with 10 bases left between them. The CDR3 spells CSATASYGYTF. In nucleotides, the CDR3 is TGCAGTGCGACAGCTTCTTATGGCTACACCTTC.

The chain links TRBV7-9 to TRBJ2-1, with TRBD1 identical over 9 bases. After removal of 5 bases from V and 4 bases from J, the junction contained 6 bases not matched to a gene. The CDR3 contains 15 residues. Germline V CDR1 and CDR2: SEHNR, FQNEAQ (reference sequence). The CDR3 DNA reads TGTGCCAGCAGCCCAACAGGGGGCGCTTACAATGAGCAGTTCTTC. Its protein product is CASSPTGGAYNEQFF.

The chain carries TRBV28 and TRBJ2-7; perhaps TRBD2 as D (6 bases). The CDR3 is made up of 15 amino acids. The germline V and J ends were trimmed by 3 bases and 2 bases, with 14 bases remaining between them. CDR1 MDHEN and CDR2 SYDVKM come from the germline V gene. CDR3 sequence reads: CASSLAGTAAYEQYF. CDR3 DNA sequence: TGTGCCAGCAGTTTGGCCGGGACTGCAGCCTACGAGCAGTACTTC.

CDR3 loop: CASSRTVPGYEQYF. The CDR3 DNA sequence: TGTGCCAGCAGCAGAACGGTGCCAGGCTACGAGCAGTACTTC. The gene calls are TRBV5-6 and TRBJ2-7, with D unclear. The CDR3 sequence is 14 residues long. The germline CDR1 and CDR2 sequences are SGHDT and YYEEEE. Deletions cut 4 bases from V and 3 bases from J, with 14 bases between.

The DNA of the CDR3 is TGTGCCATCAGTGGATCAACAGAGGGCAATGAGCAGTTCTTC. This gives the protein CAISGSTEGNEQFF. This chain links TRBV10-3 with TRBJ2-1; tentative D call: TRBD2 (5 bases). The CDR3 covers 14 residues. The V and J ends lost 4 bases and 6 bases respectively, with 13 bases between them. Per germline, CDR1 ENHRY and CDR2 SYGVKD.

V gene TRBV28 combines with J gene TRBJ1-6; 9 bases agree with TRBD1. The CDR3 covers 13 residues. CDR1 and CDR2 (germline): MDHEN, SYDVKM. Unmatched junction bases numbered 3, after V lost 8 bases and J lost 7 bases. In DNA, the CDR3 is TGTGCCAGCGACGGACAGGGGAATTCACCCCTCCACTTT. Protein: CASDGQGNSPLHF.

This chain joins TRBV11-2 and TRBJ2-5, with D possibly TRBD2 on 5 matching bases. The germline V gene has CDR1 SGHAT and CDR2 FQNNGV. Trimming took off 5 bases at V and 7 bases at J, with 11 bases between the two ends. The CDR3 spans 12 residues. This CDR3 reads CASSPPEGTQYF. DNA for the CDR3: TGTGCCAGCAGCCCCCCTGAGGGGACCCAGTACTTC. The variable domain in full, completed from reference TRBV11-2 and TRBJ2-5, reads EAGVAQSPRYKIIEKRQSVAFWCNPISGHATLYWYQQILGQGPKLLIQFQNNGVVDDSQLPKDRFSAERLKGVDSTLKIQPAKLEDSAVYLCASSPPEGTQYFGPGTRLLVL.

The CDR3: CASSARVDNSPLHF. The CDR3 DNA sequence: TGTGCCAGCAGCGCCAGGGTCGATAATTCACCCCTCCACTTT. This chain links TRBV9 with TRBJ1-6; D is perhaps TRBD1 (5 bases). V was cut by 3 bases and J by 5 bases, with 9 bases left in between. CDR1 is SGDLS, CDR2 YYNGEE, per germline. The CDR3 contains 14 residues. Full variable domain (rest looked up from reference TRBV9 and TRBJ1-6): DSGVTQTPKHLITATGQRVTLRCSPRSGDLSVYWYQQSLDQGLQFLIQYYNGEERAKGNILERFSAQQFPDLHSELNLSSLELGDSALYFCASSARVDNSPLHFGNGTRLTVT.

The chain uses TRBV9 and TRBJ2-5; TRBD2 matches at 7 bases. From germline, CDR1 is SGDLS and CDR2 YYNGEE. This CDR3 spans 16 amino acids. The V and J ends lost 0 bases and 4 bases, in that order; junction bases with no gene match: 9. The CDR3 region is CASSVASQGGPETQYF. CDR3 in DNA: TGTGCCAGCAGCGTAGCATCTCAGGGAGGGCCAGAGACCCAGTACTTC.

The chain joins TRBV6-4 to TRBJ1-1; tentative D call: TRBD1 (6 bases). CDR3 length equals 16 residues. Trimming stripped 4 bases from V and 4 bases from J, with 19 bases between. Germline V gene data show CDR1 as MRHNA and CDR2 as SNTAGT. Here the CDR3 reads CASSVALTGSFTEAFF. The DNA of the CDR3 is TGTGCCAGCAGTGTCGCCCTTACAGGGTCGTTCACTGAAGCTTTCTTT.

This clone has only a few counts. CDR3 sequence: CSVQPTLADTQYF. DNA for the CDR3: TGCAGCGTTCAGCCCACTCTCGCGGATACGCAGTATTTT. This rearrangement joins TRBV29-1 to TRBJ2-3; D ambiguous. CDR3 length: 13 amino acids. V dropped 5 bases and J dropped 6 bases, with 15 bases sitting between them. Germline CDR1 and CDR2: SQVTM and ANQGSEA.

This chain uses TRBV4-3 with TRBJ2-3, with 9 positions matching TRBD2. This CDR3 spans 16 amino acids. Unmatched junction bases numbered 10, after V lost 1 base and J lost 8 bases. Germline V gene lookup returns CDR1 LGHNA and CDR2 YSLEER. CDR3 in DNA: TGCGCCAGCAGCCAAGTATGGCCCCGGCGGGAGGGTACGCAGTATTTT. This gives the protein CASSQVWPRREGTQYF.